The 24 T cell receptor beta chains below were found in one sample sequenced in a study of tumor-infiltrating lymphocytes in primary liver carcinoma. TCR beta cDNA was reverse-transcribed from 500 to 550 ng of total RNA. The reaction used a constant-region primer and ProtoScript II reverse transcriptase. ARM-PCR, slightly modified, supplied the TCR beta libraries through three nested multiplex PCR rounds. The two initial PCR rounds, roughly 10 cycles each, used TRBV1-TRBV30 forward and C-beta reverse primers. TCRdb called the multiplex PCR reads again in MiXCR, with one record for every CDR3 protein. Of some 200,000 distinct CDR3 sequences in the sample, approximately 65% are singletons; the top ten hold around 7.1%. The researchers obtained blood RNA from unsorted whole blood and also extracted germline DNA. What was sequenced was peripheral blood. The source is a woman aged 55-70 years with primary liver carcinoma and hepatitis B virus infection.

This clonotype has more than one count but fewer than ten. One base away lies a much larger clone, so this may be a sequencing read error. This rearrangement joins TRBV11-3 to TRBJ2-1; TRBD1 might be the D (5 bases). The germline gives CDR1 SGHNT, CDR2 YENEEA. The CDR3 loop spans 15 amino acids. V was trimmed by 0 bases and J by 8 bases, leaving 14 bases between them. The CDR3 spells CASSLDGNRYDEQFF. For the CDR3, the DNA is TGTGCCAGCAGCTTAGACGGAAACAGGTACGATGAGCAGTTCTTC.

The chain uses TRBV28 and TRBJ1-3; D remains ambiguous. Germline loops: CDR1 MDHEN, CDR2 SYDVKM. The CDR3 loop spans 14 amino acids. The V end was cut by 5 bases, the J end by 7 bases, with 15 bases between. DNA for the CDR3: TGTGCCAGCAGTCCCCCAGGTTATGATAACACCATATATTTT. It translates to CASSPPGYDNTIYF. Variable domain in full (rest from reference TRBV28 and TRBJ1-3): DVKVTQSSRYLVKRTGEKVFLECVQDMDHENMFWYRQDPGLGLRLIYFSYDVKMKEKGDIPEGYSVSREKKERFSLILESASTNQTSMYLCASSPPGYDNTIYFGEGSWLTVV.

About this clonotype itself: One base away lies a much larger clone, so this may be a sequencing read error. The genes are TRBV12-3 or TRBV12-4 and TRBJ2-3; 7 bases map to TRBD1. The ends lost 3 bases at V and 5 bases at J; junction bases unmatched: 8. The CDR3 is made up of 15 amino acids. The CDR3 loop is CASSFGDRVIDTQYF. In DNA, the CDR3 is TGTGCCAGCAGTTTTGGAGACAGGGTTATAGATACGCAGTATTTT.

With regard to this clonotype: Possible read error: a much larger clone is one base away. V gene TRBV28 combines with J gene TRBJ2-3; 9 bases align to TRBD1. Trimming removed 11 bases from V and 2 bases from J; junction bases left unmatched: 11. CDR3 length equals 15 residues. From germline, CDR1 is MDHEN and CDR2 SYDVKM. The CDR3 DNA is TGTGCCTATGTAGGGGACAGGGATACCACAGATACGCAGTATTTT. As protein: CAYVGDRDTTDTQYF.

About this clonotype itself: A much larger clone differs by one base, so this may be a read error. The rearrangement joins TRBV6-5 to TRBJ1-3; weak D call: TRBD1 (5 bases). Per the germline V gene, CDR1 is MNHEY and CDR2 is SVGAGI. The CDR3 is 17 amino acids. CDR3 bases: TGTGCCGGCAGGGACGACATTGCGGGGCCCTCTGGAAACACCATATATTTT. Its protein is CAGRDDIAGPSGNTIYF.

With regard to this clonotype: Compared with germline, one end of the junction differs, possibly owing to a read error. The CDR3 nucleotides read TGTAGCGTTTCCGGGGGTACCTACGGGCAGTACTTC. This encodes CSVSGGTYGQYF. The chain has TRBV29-1 and TRBJ2-7, with D maybe TRBD2 (6 bases). CDR3 length: 12 amino acids. CDR1 is SQVTM, CDR2 ANQGSEA, per germline.

Here the CDR3 reads CASSSGLAVNTGELFF. CDR3 DNA: TGCGCCAGCAGCTCCGGACTAGCGGTTAACACCGGGGAGCTGTTTTTT. This chain links TRBV5-1 with TRBJ2-2; 10 bases map to TRBD2. This CDR3 spans 16 amino acids. Germline-derived CDR1 and CDR2 are SGHRS and YFSETQ. J was trimmed by 2 bases and V by 3 bases; bases with no gene match: 4.

Details on this clonotype: The CDR3 does not end in the conserved phenylalanine or tryptophan, so this is likely a read error. The limits of the CDR3 on the DNA are not certain, so only TCRdb's listed CDR3 is given. The chain is built from TRBV29-1 and TRBJ2-1; the table's D gene call, TRBD2, was not cross checked with the DNA. The germline V gene encodes CDR1 SQVTM and CDR2 ANQGSEA. A total of 14 residues make up the CDR3, ends included. CDR3 residues: CSVGTSGTYNEQFL.

With respect to this clonotype: A much larger clone differs from this one at a single base, so this may be a read error. The V call is TRBV10-2, the J call TRBJ1-1; a possible D gene is TRBD1 (5 bases). From germline, CDR1 is WSHSY and CDR2 SAAADI. CDR3 length equals 13 residues. CDR3 sequence: CASIGQGGAEVFF. In DNA, the CDR3 is TGCGCCAGCATCGGTCAGGGCGGGGCTGAAGTTTTCTTT.

The chain joins TRBV19 to TRBJ2-2, with TRBD2 matching 7 bases. Germline CDR1 LNHDA, CDR2 SQIVND (reference sequence). CDR3 size: 15 residues. Trimming cost V 4 bases and J 4 bases; bases outside gene matches: 6. The DNA of the CDR3 is TGTGCCAGTAGTACCCGGACTAGGGGCACCGGGGAGCTGTTTTTT. This codes for CASSTRTRGTGELFF. Variable domain in full (rest from reference TRBV19 and TRBJ2-2): DGGITQSPKYLFRKEGQNVTLSCEQNLNHDAMYWYRQDPGQGLRLIYYSQIVNDFQKGDIAEGYSVSREKKESFPLTVTSAQKNPTAFYLCASSTRTRGTGELFFGEGSRLTVL.

As regards this clonotype: With a much larger clone just one base away, this may be a read error. This CDR3 reads CASSCSTGGSGNTIYF. The CDR3 nucleotides read TGTGCCAGCAGTTGCTCGACAGGGGGCTCTGGAAACACCATATATTTT. The chain carries TRBV6-6 and TRBJ1-3, with 9 bases matching TRBD1. The CDR3 sequence is 16 residues long. With 4 bases clipped from V and 0 bases from J, the junction kept 4 bases outside the gene matches. CDR1 is MNHNY, CDR2 SVGAGI, per germline (reference sequence).

This clonotype was seen only a few times. This chain joins TRBV28 and TRBJ1-1; no firm D call. V was trimmed by 10 bases and J by 0 bases, leaving 15 bases between them. CDR1 MDHEN and CDR2 SYDVKM come from the germline V gene. The CDR3 runs to 14 residues. The CDR3 here is CATLPGGLNTEAFF. DNA of the CDR3: TGTGCCACCCTACCGGGAGGGTTGAACACTGAAGCTTTCTTT.

On this clonotype itself: A single base separates this from a much larger clone, so it may be a read error. V is TRBV4-1 and J is TRBJ2-1, with TRBD2 matching over 8 bases. Germline V gives CDR1 MGHRA, CDR2 YSYEKL. This CDR3 is 15 amino acids long. Here the CDR3 reads CASNQGPSGLNEQFF. The CDR3 DNA reads as TGCGCCAGCAACCAAGGGCCTAGCGGGTTGAATGAGCAGTTCTTC.

With respect to this clonotype: The CDR3 ends on some other residue instead of the conserved phenylalanine or tryptophan, so this is likely a read error. The rearrangement links TRBV11-2 to TRBJ2-7; TRBD2 matches 10 bases. Germline V gene sequence: CDR1 SGHAT, CDR2 FQNNGV. The CDR3 loop spans 15 amino acids. The CDR3 DNA is TGTGTCAGCACCATCGGACTAGCGGAGTCCTGCGAGCAGTACTTA. This codes for CVSTIGLAESCEQYL.

V gene TRBV11-2 combines with J gene TRBJ2-7, with D tentatively TRBD1 (7 bases). CDR3 size: 14 residues. Germline V gives CDR1 SGHAT, CDR2 FQNNGV. In nucleotides, the CDR3 is TGTAACAGCAGCCCAAGACAGGGACTCTACGAGCAGTACTTC. Residues: CNSSPRQGLYEQYF. Supplemented by reference TRBV11-2 and TRBJ2-7, the full variable domain reads EAGVAQSPRYKIIEKRQSVAFWCNPISGHATLYWYQQILGQGPKLLIQFQNNGVVDDSQLPKDRFSAERLKGVDSTLKIQPAKLEDSAVYLCNSSPRQGLYEQYFGPGTRLTVT.

The chain recombines TRBV28 with TRBJ1-5; D ambiguous. This CDR3 has 13 amino acids. Germline CDR1 reads MDHEN; CDR2 reads SYDVKM. V lost 6 bases, J lost 4 bases, and 10 bases lay in between. The CDR3 region is CASSQDGNQPQHF. The DNA for the CDR3 is TGTGCCAGCAGCCAGGACGGTAATCAGCCCCAGCATTTT.

As concerns this clonotype: A much larger clonotype is one base distant, so this may be a read error. This chain connects TRBV5-4 to TRBJ2-2; 7 bases map to TRBD1. The CDR3 is 17 residues long. Germline CDR1 and CDR2: SGHNT and YYREEE (reference sequence). CDR3 in DNA: TGTGCCAGCAGCCAAAAACAGGGGTTAAACTACACCTGGGAGCTGTTTTTT. Translated, it gives CASSQKQGLNYTWELFF.

With respect to this clonotype: One end of the junction varies from germline; a read error may be responsible. The J gene is TRBJ1-1, the V gene TRBV11-3; D is unclear. CDR1 and CDR2 from the germline V gene are SGHNT and YENEEA. CDR3 length equals 15 residues. The CDR3 DNA reads TGTGCCAGCAGTTTAGATGGCAGGCCCGGGGTTGAAGCTTTCTTT. It codes for CASSLDGRPGVEAFF.

A note on this clonotype: In this CDR3 the conserved last residue, phenylalanine or tryptophan, is missing, so a read error is likely. The chain carries TRBV25-1 and TRBJ1-6; D remains unclear. This CDR3 contains 13 residues. The ends were cut back, 0 bases at V and 10 bases at J, with 7 bases in the middle. Germline V gene lookup returns CDR1 MGHDK and CDR2 SYGVNS. CDR3: CASSEYLRSPLHL. CDR3 DNA: TGTGCCAGCAGTGAATATCTACGGTCACCCCTCCACTTA.

A remark on this clonotype: At one end the junction does not follow the germline gene, possibly because of a read error. CDR3 loop: CSASGSPPETQYF. The CDR3 DNA follows: TGCAGCGCTTCTGGGAGCCCCCCTGAGACACAGTACTTC. The chain is built from TRBV29-1 and TRBJ2-5; possible D gene TRBD2, 5 bases. The CDR3 covers 13 residues. Germline assignment: CDR1 SQVTM and CDR2 ANQGSEA.

Remarks on this clonotype: A much larger clone lies one base from this, so it may be a read error. This chain's CDR3 is CASSEGVSSYNKQFF. CDR3 DNA sequence: TGTGCCAGCAGTGAGGGGGTGAGCTCCTACAATAAGCAGTTCTTC. The J gene is TRBJ2-1, the V gene TRBV6-1; tentatively, D is TRBD1 or TRBD2 (5 bases each). Germline CDR1 is MNHNS and CDR2 is SASEGT. CDR3 size: 15 residues.

Concerning this clonotype itself: Germline is not matched at one junction end, which may reflect a read error. The chain joins TRBV11-2 to TRBJ2-7; 10 bases fit TRBD2. The CDR3 contains 13 residues. The V gene's germline CDR1 is SGHAT and CDR2 FQNNGV. CDR3 region: CASLGLATYGQYF. The CDR3 bases are TGTGCCAGCTTGGGACTAGCGACCTACGGGCAGTACTTC.

With regard to this clonotype: A much larger clone differs from this one at a single base, so this may be a read error. This chain connects TRBV4-2 to TRBJ2-3; perhaps D is TRBD1 or TRBD2 (5 bases each). The CDR3 is 16 amino acids. In germline, CDR1 is LGHNA, CDR2 YNFKEQ. This chain's CDR3 is CASGQPTGTTTDTQYF. The CDR3, as DNA: TGTGCCAGCGGCCAACCAACCGGGACCACCACAGATACGCAGTATTTT.

This clonotype was recorded a few times. The chain recombines TRBV5-5 with TRBJ1-3; the D gene is possibly TRBD1 (5 bases). CDR1 SGHKS and CDR2 YYEKEE come from the germline V gene (reference sequence). The V gene lost 5 bases and the J gene lost 2 bases, with 11 bases spanning the gap. This CDR3 is 14 amino acids long. CDR3 DNA: TGTGCCAGCAGGTTTCAGGGAGCTGGAAACACCATATATTTT. It codes for CASRFQGAGNTIYF. Based on the CDR3 plus reference TRBV5-5 and TRBJ1-3, the full variable domain is DAGVTQSPTHLIKTRGQQVTLRCSPISGHKSVSWYQQVLGQGPQFIFQYYEKEERGRGNFPDRFSARQFPNYSSELNVNALLLGDSALYLCASRFQGAGNTIYFGEGSWLTVV.